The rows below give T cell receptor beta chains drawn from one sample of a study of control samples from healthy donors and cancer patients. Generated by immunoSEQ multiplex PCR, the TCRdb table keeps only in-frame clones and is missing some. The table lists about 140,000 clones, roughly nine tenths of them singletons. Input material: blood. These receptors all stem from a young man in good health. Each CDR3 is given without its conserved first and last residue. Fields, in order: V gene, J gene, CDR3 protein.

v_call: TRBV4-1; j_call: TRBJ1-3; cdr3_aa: ASSPGDTIY
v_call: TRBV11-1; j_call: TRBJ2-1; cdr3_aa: ASVGGDEQF
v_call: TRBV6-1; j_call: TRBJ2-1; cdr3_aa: ASSELGGLNEQF
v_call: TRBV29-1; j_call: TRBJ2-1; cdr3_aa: SVRSSGVYNEQF
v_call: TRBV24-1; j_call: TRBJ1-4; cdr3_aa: ATSDSSRGGEKLF
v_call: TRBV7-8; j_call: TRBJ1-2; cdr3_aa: ASSLFRSANYGYT
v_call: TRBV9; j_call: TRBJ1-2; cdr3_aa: ASSVAAEGFGYT
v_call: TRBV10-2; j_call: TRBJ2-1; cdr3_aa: ASMSWDTYNEQF
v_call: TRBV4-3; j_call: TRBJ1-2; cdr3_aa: ASSQEAGDYGYT
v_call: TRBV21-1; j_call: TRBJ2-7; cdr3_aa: ASSKGPESSYEQY
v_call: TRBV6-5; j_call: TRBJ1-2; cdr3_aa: AIPRDASNYGYT
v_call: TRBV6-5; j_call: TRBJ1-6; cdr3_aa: ATTQGAGTPLH
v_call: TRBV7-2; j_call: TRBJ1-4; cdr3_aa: ASSLGTANEKLF
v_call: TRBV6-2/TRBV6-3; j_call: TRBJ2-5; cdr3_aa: ASSYARGGTQETQY
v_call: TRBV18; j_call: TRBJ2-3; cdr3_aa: ASSPPTGEGSDTQY
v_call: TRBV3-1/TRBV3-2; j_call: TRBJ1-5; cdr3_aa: ASNVRDGHQPQH
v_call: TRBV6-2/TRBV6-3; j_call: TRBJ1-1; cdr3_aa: ASSSGPIIGDTEAF
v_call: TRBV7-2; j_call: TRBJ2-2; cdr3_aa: ASSPFTLLAEGAGELF
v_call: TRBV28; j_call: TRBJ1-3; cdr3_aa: ASSPQDIQGNTIY
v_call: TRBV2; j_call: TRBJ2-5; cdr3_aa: ASGQGGEPRETQY
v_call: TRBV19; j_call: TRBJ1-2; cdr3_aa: ASSMGQGRGGYT
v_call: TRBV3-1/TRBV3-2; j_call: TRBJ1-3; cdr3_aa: ASSQILTGAGNTIY
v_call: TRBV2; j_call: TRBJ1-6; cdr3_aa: ASSASSGTSARNSPLH
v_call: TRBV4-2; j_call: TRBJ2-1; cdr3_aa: ASSQDLSGGLPYNEQF
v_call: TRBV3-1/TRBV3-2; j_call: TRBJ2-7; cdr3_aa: ASSTWDRGYEQY
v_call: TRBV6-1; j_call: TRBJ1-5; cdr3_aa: ASSDATGVWSNQPQH
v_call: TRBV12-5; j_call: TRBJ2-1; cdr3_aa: ASGLTRLAGGPINEQF
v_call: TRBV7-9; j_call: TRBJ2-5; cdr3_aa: ASSFLDREETQY
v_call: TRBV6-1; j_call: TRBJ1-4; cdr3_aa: ASSDRVLNEKLF